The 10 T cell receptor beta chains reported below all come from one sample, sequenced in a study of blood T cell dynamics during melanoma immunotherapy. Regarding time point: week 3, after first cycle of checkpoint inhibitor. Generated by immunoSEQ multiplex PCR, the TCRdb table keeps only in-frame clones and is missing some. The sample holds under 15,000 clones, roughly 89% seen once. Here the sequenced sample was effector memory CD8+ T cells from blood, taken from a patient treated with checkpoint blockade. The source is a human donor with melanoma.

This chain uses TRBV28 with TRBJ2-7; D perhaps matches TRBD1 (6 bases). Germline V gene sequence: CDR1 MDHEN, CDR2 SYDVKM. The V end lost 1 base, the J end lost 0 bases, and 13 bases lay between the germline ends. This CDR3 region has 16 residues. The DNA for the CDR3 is TGTGCCAGCAGTTTATTAGGGACACGGAACTCCTACGAGCAGTACTTC. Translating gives CASSLLGTRNSYEQYF.

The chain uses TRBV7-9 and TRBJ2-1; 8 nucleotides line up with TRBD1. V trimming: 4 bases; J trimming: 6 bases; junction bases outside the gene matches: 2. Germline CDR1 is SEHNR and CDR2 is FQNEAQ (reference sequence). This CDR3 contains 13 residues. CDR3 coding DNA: TGTGCCAGCAGCTACACAGGGGGCAATGAGCAGTTCTTC. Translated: CASSYTGGNEQFF.

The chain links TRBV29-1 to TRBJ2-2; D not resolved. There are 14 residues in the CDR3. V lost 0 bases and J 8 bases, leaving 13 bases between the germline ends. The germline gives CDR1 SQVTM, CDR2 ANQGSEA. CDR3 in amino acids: CSVEDAALGGELFF. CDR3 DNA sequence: TGCAGCGTTGAAGACGCGGCCCTTGGAGGGGAGCTGTTTTTT.

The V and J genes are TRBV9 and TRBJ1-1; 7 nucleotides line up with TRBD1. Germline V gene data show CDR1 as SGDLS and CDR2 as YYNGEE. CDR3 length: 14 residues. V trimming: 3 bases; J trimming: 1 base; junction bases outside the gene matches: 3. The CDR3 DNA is TGTGCCAGCAGCGAGGGGACAGCGAACACTGAAGCTTTCTTT. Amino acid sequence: CASSEGTANTEAFF.

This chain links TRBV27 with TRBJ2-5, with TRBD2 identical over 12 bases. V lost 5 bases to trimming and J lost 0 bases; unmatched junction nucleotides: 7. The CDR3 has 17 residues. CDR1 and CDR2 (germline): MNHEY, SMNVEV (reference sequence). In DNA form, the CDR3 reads TGTGCCAGCAGTCCGATCACTAGCGGGGGGAACCAAGAGACCCAGTACTTC. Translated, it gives CASSPITSGGNQETQYF.

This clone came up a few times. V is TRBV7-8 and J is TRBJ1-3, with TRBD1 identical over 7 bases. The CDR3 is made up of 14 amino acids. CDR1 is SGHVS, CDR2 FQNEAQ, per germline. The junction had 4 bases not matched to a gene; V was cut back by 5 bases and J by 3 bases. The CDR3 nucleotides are TGTGCCAGCAGCCCCGCAGGGGGTGGAAACACCATATATTTT. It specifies CASSPAGGGNTIYF.

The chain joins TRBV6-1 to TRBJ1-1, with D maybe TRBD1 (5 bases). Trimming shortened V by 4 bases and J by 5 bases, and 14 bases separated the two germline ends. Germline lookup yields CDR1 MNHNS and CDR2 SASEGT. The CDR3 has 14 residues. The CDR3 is CASSAKEGVTEAFF. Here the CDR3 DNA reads TGTGCCAGCAGTGCTAAGGAAGGGGTGACTGAAGCTTTCTTT.

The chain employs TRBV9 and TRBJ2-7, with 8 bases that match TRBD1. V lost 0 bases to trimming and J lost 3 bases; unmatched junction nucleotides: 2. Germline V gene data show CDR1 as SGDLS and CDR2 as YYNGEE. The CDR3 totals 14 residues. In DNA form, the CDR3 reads TGTGCCAGCAGCGTAGCAGACAGGGGCTACGAGCAGTACTTC. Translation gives CASSVADRGYEQYF.

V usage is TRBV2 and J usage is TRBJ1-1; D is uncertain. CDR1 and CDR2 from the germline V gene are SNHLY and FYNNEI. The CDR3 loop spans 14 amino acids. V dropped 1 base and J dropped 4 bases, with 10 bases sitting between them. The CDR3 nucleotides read TGTGCCAGCAGTGAAGTACAGATCATCACTGAAGCTTTCTTT. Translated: CASSEVQIITEAFF. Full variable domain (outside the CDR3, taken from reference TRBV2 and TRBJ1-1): EPEVTQTPSHQVTQMGQEVILRCVPISNHLYFYWYRQILGQKVEFLVSFYNNEISEKSEIFDDQFSVERPDGSNFTLKIRSTKLEDSAMYFCASSEVQIITEAFFGQGTRLTVV.

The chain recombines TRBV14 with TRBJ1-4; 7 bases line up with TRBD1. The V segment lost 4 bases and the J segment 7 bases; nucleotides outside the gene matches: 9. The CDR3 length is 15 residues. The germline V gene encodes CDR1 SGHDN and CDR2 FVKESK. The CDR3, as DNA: TGTGCCAGCAGCCGACAGGGAGCTCCGTCTGAAAAACTGTTTTTT. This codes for CASSRQGAPSEKLFF.